The clone carrying this TCR beta chain was seen a few times. Antigen specificity is unknown. A single base separates this from a much larger clone, so it may be a read error. CDR1 SNHLY and CDR2 FYNNEI come from the germline V gene. The CDR3 covers 14 residues. Points from the study as a whole: Tumor Treg TCRs overlapped most with tumor naive CD4+ cells.

After constant-region reverse-primer amplification, full-length variable regions underwent semi-nested PCR with Nested Universal Primer A. TCRdb fed the 5' RACE reads into MiXCR, producing one record per CDR3 protein. The data contain 62,000 or so distinct CDR3 sequences, 26% of them seen just once; the ten biggest clones take up roughly 2.2%. Treg sorting used a CD4+CD25+CD127-/low gate. Sequenced material: tumor-infiltrating Tregs sorted from the breast tumor. The chain has TRBV2 and TRBJ1-2, with D perhaps matching TRBD1 (5 bases). This clonotype was sampled from a female donor with breast cancer. The CDR3 DNA reads as TGTACCAGCAGTGTTACGACAGCAAACTATGGCTACACCTTC. Translated, it gives CTSSVTTANYGYTF.